This passage covers 30 T cell receptor beta chains from one sample sequenced in a study of tumor-infiltrating lymphocytes in primary liver carcinoma. Starting from about 0.5 ug of total RNA, TCR beta cDNA was produced with a primer in the constant region. Each TCR beta library was derived from three nested multiplex PCR rounds that employed slightly modified ARM-PCR. Rounds one and two of PCR, each of roughly 10 cycles, were primed with TRBV1-TRBV30 forward primers and a C-beta reverse primer. A single record per CDR3 protein comes from TCRdb applying MiXCR to the multiplex PCR reads. Among some 190,000 distinct CDR3 sequences listed, around 81% were seen once. Co-extracting RNA and DNA was done with 20-30 mg of unsorted bulk tissue as input. Sequencing was done on a sample of tumor tissue from primary liver carcinoma. Receptors originate from a middle-aged man with primary liver carcinoma and hepatitis B virus infection.

On this clonotype itself: Given the absence of the conserved phenylalanine or tryptophan at the CDR3 end, a read error is likely. The chain carries TRBV5-1 and TRBJ2-1, with TRBD2 matching over 11 bases. J gave up 12 bases and V 4 bases, and 6 bases lay outside the gene matches. CDR1 and CDR2 from the germline V gene are SGHRS and YFSETQ. This CDR3 has 13 residues. This CDR3 reads CASSATSGKMQFL. CDR3 DNA: TGCGCCAGCAGCGCGACTAGCGGGAAGATGCAGTTCTTA.

The chain joins TRBV28 to TRBJ1-2; D is possibly TRBD1 (5 bases). The CDR3 has 13 residues. Per the germline V gene, CDR1 is MDHEN and CDR2 is SYDVKM. V lost 8 bases, J lost 5 bases, and 15 bases lay in between. Here the CDR3 reads CASGVRDGYGYTF. In DNA form, the CDR3 reads TGTGCCAGCGGTGTCCGGGACGGTTATGGCTACACCTTC.

Turning to this clonotype: One end of the junction fails to match germline, which may point to a read error. The V call is TRBV29-1, the J call TRBJ1-4; 7 nucleotides line up with TRBD1. The V gene's germline CDR1 is SQVTM and CDR2 ANQGSEA. This CDR3 is built from 14 residues. In nucleotides, the CDR3 is TGCATCGCCCAAAAAGGGGGCTTGAATGAGAAACTGTTTTTT. Amino acid sequence: CIAQKGGLNEKLFF. Full variable domain (rest looked up from reference TRBV29-1 and TRBJ1-4): SAVISQKPSRDICQRGTSLTIQCQVDSQVTMMFWYRQQPGQSLTLIATANQGSEATYESGFVIDKFPISRPNLTFSTLTVSNMSPEDSSIYLCIAQKGGLNEKLFFGSGTQLSVL.

A word on this clonotype: This may stem from a read error, because a much larger clone lies one nucleotide away. The V gene is TRBV5-1, the J gene TRBJ2-3; a weak D match, TRBD1 (6 bases). Looked up from germline, CDR1 is SGHRS and CDR2 is YFSETQ. The CDR3 is 14 residues long. CDR3 residues: CASNGLGTTDTRYF. CDR3 sequence (DNA): TGCGCCAGCAACGGGTTGGGGACAACAGATACGCGGTATTTT.

About this clonotype itself: The junction differs from germline at one of its ends, possibly a read error. J is TRBJ2-7 and V is TRBV7-9; D may be TRBD1 (6 bases). The CDR3 covers 15 residues. Germline V CDR1 and CDR2: SEHNR, FQNEAQ (reference sequence). CDR3 sequence reads: CASSLVTGSTYEQYF. In nucleotides, the CDR3 is TGTGCCAGCAGCTTAGTGACAGGCAGTACCTACGAGCAATACTTC.

As concerns this clonotype: The junction departs from germline at one end; a sequencing error may be responsible. J is TRBJ2-1 and V is TRBV4-1; D possibly corresponds to TRBD2 (6 bases). The CDR3 runs to 17 residues. The germline V gene encodes CDR1 MGHRA and CDR2 YSYEKL. The CDR3 DNA sequence: TGCGCCAGCAGCCCCAGAGGAGTAGCGGAAGGGCGTAGTGAGCAGTCCTTC. This translates into CASSPRGVAEGRSEQSF.

Many counts were recorded for this clonotype. Since a much larger clone is just one base distant, this may be a read error. The chain uses TRBV4-3 and TRBJ1-2, with TRBD1 matching 9 bases. CDR1 and CDR2 from the germline V gene are LGHNA and YSLEER. After removal of 2 bases from V and 10 bases from J, the junction contained 8 bases not matched to a gene. The CDR3 covers 14 residues. For the CDR3, the DNA is TGCGCCAGCAGCCAACCCGGGACAGGGAATGACTACACCTTC. This sequence encodes CASSQPGTGNDYTF.

As to this clonotype: The junction departs from the called germline gene at one end, perhaps through a read error. The chain couples TRBV11-2 to TRBJ1-2; D not certain. CDR3 length: 13 residues. Germline V CDR1 and CDR2: SGHAT, FQNNGV. The DNA of the CDR3 is TGCGCCAGCAGCTTAGATGGAAACTATGGCTACGCGTTC. The encoded protein is CASSLDGNYGYAF.

On this clonotype itself: Given the absence of the conserved phenylalanine or tryptophan at the CDR3 end, a read error is likely. CDR3 nucleotide sequence: TGTACCAGCAGCCATGAGGTTCCAGGGGGCGGAGAGACCCAGTACCTC. It encodes CTSSHEVPGGGETQYL. The chain combines TRBV12-3 or TRBV12-4 with TRBJ2-5, with TRBD1 matching over 8 bases. CDR3 length equals 16 residues.

As concerns this clonotype: Compared with germline, one end of the junction differs, possibly owing to a read error. This chain connects TRBV28 to TRBJ2-7, with 10 bases lining up with TRBD2. The germline CDR1 and CDR2 sequences are MDHEN and SYDVKM. The CDR3 has 15 amino acids. CDR3 amino acids: CASSPGLAGVSEQYF. The CDR3 bases are TGTGCCAGCAGTCCGGGGCTAGCGGGAGTGAGTGAGCAGTATTTC.

In regard to this clonotype: No conserved phenylalanine or tryptophan ends this CDR3, so it is likely a read error. CDR3 sequence: CASSQDLAGGGFERLFL. In nucleotides, the CDR3 is TGCGCCAGCAGCCAAGACCTCGCGGGGGGCGGGTTCGAAAGACTGTTTTTA. V is TRBV4-3 and J is TRBJ1-4; maybe TRBD1 (6 bases). CDR1 is LGHNA, CDR2 YSLEER, per germline. The CDR3 length is 17 residues.

V is TRBV28 and J is TRBJ1-2; D gene uncertain. From germline, CDR1 is MDHEN and CDR2 SYDVKM. This CDR3 region has 14 residues. The V and J ends lost 6 bases and 8 bases respectively, with 19 bases between them. The CDR3: CASRLTESTRGYTF. Here the CDR3 DNA reads TGTGCCAGCAGACTAACCGAGTCAACGCGGGGCTACACCTTC.

Turning to this clonotype: At one end, the junction sequence differs from germline, possibly due to a read error. The rearrangement links TRBV29-1 to TRBJ2-2; D is unresolved. The germline V gene encodes CDR1 SQVTM and CDR2 ANQGSEA. The CDR3 covers 13 residues. CDR3 in DNA: TGCAGCGTTCTTGGTAGTAACATCGGGGAGCTGTTTTTT. Protein product: CSVLGSNIGELFF.

Remarks on this clonotype: An end of the junction does not agree with germline; a read error may underlie this. The chain is built from TRBV11-2 and TRBJ1-5; D might be TRBD1 (5 bases). The CDR3 is 17 amino acids. Germline-derived CDR1 and CDR2 are SGHAT and FQNNGV. The CDR3 nucleotides read TGTGCCAGCAGCTTAGTAGGGGTAATAGGGATCAATCAGCACCAGCATTTT. As protein: CASSLVGVIGINQHQHF.

The chain recombines TRBV29-1 with TRBJ2-3, with 10 bases matching TRBD1. CDR3 length: 16 amino acids. Germline loops: CDR1 SQVTM, CDR2 ANQGSEA. CDR3 loop: CSGGTGDETSSDTQYF. The CDR3 nucleotides are TGCAGTGGCGGGACAGGGGACGAGACTAGCTCAGATACGCAGTATTTT.

The chain uses TRBV29-1 and TRBJ2-2; TRBD2 might be the D (5 bases). CDR3 length equals 12 residues. Trimming stripped 6 bases from V and 7 bases from J, with 12 bases between. CDR1 and CDR2 (germline): SQVTM, ANQGSEA. The CDR3: CSVGRRIGELFF. DNA of the CDR3: TGCAGCGTCGGAAGGAGGATCGGGGAGCTGTTTTTT.

On this clonotype: Germline is not matched at one junction end, which may reflect a read error. This rearrangement joins TRBV29-1 to TRBJ2-2, with D hard to call. The CDR3 extends over 13 amino acids. Germline V gene data show CDR1 as SQVTM and CDR2 as ANQGSEA. The CDR3 sequence: CSIVGSNTGELFF. For the CDR3, the DNA is TGTAGCATTGTTGGCAGTAACACCGGGGAGCTGTTTTTT.

In the case of this clonotype: The missing conserved phenylalanine or tryptophan at the end of this CDR3 makes a read error likely. This rearrangement joins TRBV6-5 to TRBJ1-1; no definite D call. Germline CDR1 is MNHEY and CDR2 is SVGAGI. The CDR3 length is 12 residues. Trimming shortened V by 5 bases and J by 3 bases, and 7 bases separated the two germline ends. CDR3 sequence reads: CASSQIHTEAFL. Written as DNA, the CDR3 is TGTGCCAGCAGTCAAATTCACACTGAAGCTTTCTTA.

On this clonotype: The junction and the germline gene differ at one end; a read error may be behind it. This rearrangement joins TRBV4-1 to TRBJ1-6; 10 bases are a match to TRBD1. The CDR3 is made up of 17 amino acids. Germline CDR1 MGHRA, CDR2 YSYEKL. CDR3 amino acids: CASSQDRGQGRVSPLHF. The CDR3 DNA reads as TGCGCCAGCAGCCAAGACCGGGGACAGGGGCGTGTGTCACCTCTCCACTTT.

For this clonotype: This sequence may be a read error, since a much larger clone differs from it by one base. The chain links TRBV28 to TRBJ2-7; perhaps D is TRBD1 or TRBD2 (7 bases each). CDR3 length: 14 residues. Germline CDR1 is MDHEN and CDR2 is SYDVKM. V was pared by 3 bases and J by 2 bases, with 11 bases between. The CDR3 protein is CASSFSGGAYEQYF. CDR3 bases: TGTGCCAGCAGTTTCTCAGGGGGGGCCTACGAGCAGTACTTC.

The rearrangement uses TRBV10-3 and TRBJ2-1; D may match TRBD1 or TRBD2 (5 bases each). Germline assignment: CDR1 ENHRY and CDR2 SYGVKD. Trimming removed 10 bases at V and 7 bases at J, with 17 bases between. The CDR3 extends over 13 amino acids. Here the CDR3 reads CATAGASGNEQFF. CDR3 nucleotide sequence: TGTGCCACCGCCGGGGCTAGTGGGAATGAGCAGTTCTTC.

Note on this clonotype: Possible read error: a much larger clone is one base away. The V call is TRBV13, the J call TRBJ2-5; D gene ambiguous. The CDR3 length is 12 residues. Per the germline V gene, CDR1 is PRHDT and CDR2 is FYEKMQ (reference sequence). CDR3 amino acids: CASSLNGETQHF. The CDR3 region has the DNA TGTGCCAGCAGCTTAAACGGCGAGACCCAGCACTTC.

The rearrangement uses TRBV11-1 and TRBJ2-6; unclear D gene. In germline, CDR1 is SGHAT, CDR2 FQDESV (reference sequence). V was shortened by 4 bases and J by 14 bases, with 18 bases between the two germline ends. The CDR3 loop spans 14 amino acids. The CDR3 DNA reads as TGTGCCAGCAGCTGGAACTCTGGAGCCAGCATCCTGACTTTC. Translating gives CASSWNSGASILTF.

This clonotype was seen only a few times. The chain couples TRBV20-1 to TRBJ2-5, with 7 nucleotides matching TRBD1. The CDR3 length is 13 residues. Germline CDR1 reads DFQATT; CDR2 reads SNEGSKA (reference sequence). V shed 3 bases, J shed 3 bases, and the junction held 4 bases outside the gene matches. This CDR3 is CSARRGLEETQYF. In nucleotides, the CDR3 is TGCAGTGCTAGGAGGGGGCTCGAAGAGACCCAGTACTTC.

The chain employs TRBV28 and TRBJ2-1; D unclear. The V end lost 6 bases, the J end lost 7 bases, and 19 bases lay between the germline ends. CDR3 size: 15 residues. Germline V gene data show CDR1 as MDHEN and CDR2 as SYDVKM. CDR3 coding DNA: TGTGCCAGCAGAACGCACTTAACATCGAGTAATGAGCAGTTCTTC. This translates into CASRTHLTSSNEQFF.

CDR3 sequence reads: CSVFAGWVMNTEAFF. For the CDR3, the DNA is TGCAGCGTTTTCGCAGGGTGGGTCATGAACACTGAAGCTTTCTTT. The rearrangement joins TRBV29-1 to TRBJ1-1, with D tentatively TRBD1 (5 bases). V was trimmed by 5 bases and J by 0 bases, leaving 16 bases between them. The CDR3 runs to 15 residues. Germline-derived CDR1 and CDR2 are SQVTM and ANQGSEA.

Only a few counts were recorded for this clonotype. Being one base from a much bigger clone, this may be a read error. V is TRBV29-1 and J is TRBJ1-1; the D gene is possibly TRBD1 (5 bases). Germline lookup yields CDR1 SQVTM and CDR2 ANQGSEA. The CDR3 contains 8 residues. V dropped 6 bases and J dropped 10 bases, with 6 bases sitting between them. CDR3 nucleotide sequence: TGCAGCGTAACAGGAGCTTTCTTT. It yields the protein CSVTGAFF.

Comments on this clonotype: Just one base apart from a much larger clone, this may be a read error. This rearrangement joins TRBV6-1 to TRBJ2-7, with 9 nucleotides matching TRBD1. The length of the CDR3 is 15 residues. Germline loops: CDR1 MNHNS, CDR2 SASEGT. The CDR3 protein is CASGAGQGPPYERYF. CDR3 nucleotides: TGTGCCAGCGGGGCAGGACAGGGGCCCCCCTACGAGCGGTACTTC.

Of note for this clonotype: At one end the junction does not follow the germline gene, possibly because of a read error. The chain has TRBV4-3 and TRBJ2-1; D is unresolved. In germline, CDR1 is LGHNA, CDR2 YSLEER. The CDR3 runs 19 residues. This chain's CDR3 is CASSQLPHQDAAHYNEQLF. DNA for the CDR3: TGTGCCAGCAGCCAACTCCCACACCAGGACGCGGCACACTACAATGAGCAGTTATTC.

Turning to this clonotype: The junction differs from germline at one of its ends, possibly a read error. The chain uses TRBV6-5 and TRBJ2-7; D perhaps matches TRBD2 (5 bases). Germline V gene lookup returns CDR1 MNHEY and CDR2 SVGAGI. The CDR3 covers 14 residues. CDR3 nucleotides: TGTGGCAGCAGGCCCCCGGGATTAAGTTACGAGCAGTACTTC. Translation: CGSRPPGLSYEQYF.